Listed here are 20 T cell receptor beta chains from one sample, sequenced in a study of blood T cell repertoires in COVID-19 (TCRdb year 2020). The library was prepared using the immunoSEQ multiplex PCR assay. TCRdb retrieved this table from immuneACCESS and kept in-frame rearrangements only. Not all clones are present; in checked studies, unresolved V genes account for under half, and no reason is known for the remainder. The sample includes about 25,000 clones, with around 86% observed a single time. The leading ten clones occupy 5% to 8% of the sample. What was sequenced was peripheral blood. These TCRs come from a man between 70 and 80 years old with acute or convalescent COVID-19.

The chain is built from TRBV19 and TRBJ2-2; 11 bases line up with TRBD2. Germline CDR1 and CDR2: LNHDA and SQIVND (reference sequence). Trimming cost V 3 bases and J 1 base; bases outside gene matches: 7. The CDR3 length is 18 residues. CDR3 residues: CASSMGPSGRLNTGELFF. In DNA form, the CDR3 reads TGTGCCAGTAGTATGGGGCCTAGCGGGAGGTTGAACACCGGGGAGCTGTTTTTT.

This clone was counted a single time. The chain has TRBV19 and TRBJ2-7; tentative D call: TRBD2 (5 bases). The V end was cut by 6 bases, the J end by 3 bases, with 18 bases between. CDR3 size: 15 residues. CDR1 is LNHDA, CDR2 SQIVND, per germline (reference sequence). The DNA of the CDR3 is TGTGCCAGTAGACGGGTCTCGACGGGATTCTACGAGCAGTACTTC. It specifies CASRRVSTGFYEQYF.

CDR3 DNA sequence: TGTGCCAGCAGTTTATCACCAGGGACATACAATGAGCAGTTCTTC. Its translation is CASSLSPGTYNEQFF. The rearrangement links TRBV27 to TRBJ2-1; the D gene is possibly TRBD1 (6 bases). Trimming left V 0 bases short and J 4 bases short, with 10 bases between. This CDR3 has 15 residues. Germline-derived CDR1 and CDR2 are MNHEY and SMNVEV (reference sequence).

The chain joins TRBV7-2 to TRBJ1-1, with TRBD1 matching over 10 bases. The germline gives CDR1 SGHTA, CDR2 FQGNSA. The V gene end was trimmed by 4 bases and the J gene end by 11 bases; junction bases not matched to a gene: 10. The CDR3 extends over 14 amino acids. The CDR3 nucleotides read TGTGCCAGCAGCTCCAGACAGGGGGCACTTGGGGCTTTCTTT. Translating gives CASSSRQGALGAFF. Full variable domain (missing parts from reference TRBV7-2 and TRBJ1-1): GAGVSQSPSNKVTEKGKDVELRCDPISGHTALYWYRQSLGQGLEFLIYFQGNSAPDKSGLPSDRFSAERTGGSVSTLTIQRTQQEDSAVYLCASSSRQGALGAFFGQGTRLTVV.

V usage is TRBV5-5 and J usage is TRBJ1-6; 7 nucleotides align to TRBD1. The CDR3 sequence is 14 residues long. CDR1 SGHKS and CDR2 YYEKEE come from the germline V gene (reference sequence). J gave up 10 bases and V 1 base, and 5 bases lay outside the gene matches. The CDR3 DNA reads as TGTGCCAGCAGCTTGTTGGGGACAGAATCACCCCTCCACTTT. Translated, it gives CASSLLGTESPLHF.

V is TRBV27 and J is TRBJ1-2; 11 bases map to TRBD1. Germline CDR1 and CDR2: MNHEY and SMNVEV (reference sequence). The CDR3 contains 19 residues. V dropped 5 bases and J dropped 0; count of bases not matched to a gene: 14. The CDR3 DNA reads TGTGCCAGCAGTCCACTCGGAGTAGGACAGGGGGCCGCTAACTATGGCTACACCTTC. It translates to CASSPLGVGQGAANYGYTF.

This clone has only a few counts. This rearrangement joins TRBV19 to TRBJ1-4; TRBD1 agrees at 10 bases. CDR1 is LNHDA and CDR2 is SQIVND in the germline V gene (reference sequence). This CDR3 has 15 residues. Trimming cost V 11 bases and J 8 bases; bases outside gene matches: 14. The CDR3 is CASAYRGQGSEKLFF. CDR3 DNA sequence: TGTGCCTCCGCCTATCGGGGACAGGGGTCAGAAAAACTGTTTTTT.

The V gene is TRBV11-2, the J gene TRBJ1-5; 10 positions match TRBD1. The V segment lost 5 bases and the J segment 6 bases; nucleotides outside the gene matches: 7. CDR1 SGHAT and CDR2 FQNNGV come from the germline V gene. There are 15 residues in the CDR3. DNA of the CDR3: TGTGCCAGCAGCCGAGGGACAGGGGAGGTTCAGCCCCAGCATTTT. It yields the protein CASSRGTGEVQPQHF. Full variable domain (outside the CDR3, taken from reference TRBV11-2 and TRBJ1-5): EAGVAQSPRYKIIEKRQSVAFWCNPISGHATLYWYQQILGQGPKLLIQFQNNGVVDDSQLPKDRFSAERLKGVDSTLKIQPAKLEDSAVYLCASSRGTGEVQPQHFGDGTRLSIL.

This clone appeared a few times. The CDR3 loop reads CASSFSGVSGYGYTF. CDR3 nucleotides: TGTGCCAGCAGTTTTTCAGGGGTGAGCGGCTATGGCTACACCTTC. The chain employs TRBV27 and TRBJ1-2; D might be TRBD1 (6 bases). Germline CDR1 and CDR2: MNHEY and SMNVEV (reference sequence). The CDR3 totals 15 residues. Trimming took off 3 bases at V and 4 bases at J, with 15 bases between the two ends.

The CDR3 loop is CASSSSEGRDQPQHF. The CDR3 bases are TGTGCCAGCAGCTCCTCGGAGGGTCGGGATCAGCCCCAGCATTTT. The V call is TRBV11-1, the J call TRBJ1-5; D is undetermined. Trimming removed 4 bases from V and 5 bases from J, with 15 bases in between. The CDR3 runs to 15 residues. The V gene's germline CDR1 is SGHAT and CDR2 FQDESV (reference sequence).

This clone was seen a single time. The rearrangement joins TRBV7-9 to TRBJ2-7, with D possibly matching TRBD2 (5 bases). The CDR3 consists of 13 residues. The germline gives CDR1 SEHNR, CDR2 FQNEAQ (reference sequence). Trimming removed 5 bases from V and 3 bases from J, with 11 bases in between. The CDR3, as DNA: TGTGCCAGCAGCCCCTCCGGGAACTACGAGCAGTACTTC. Translation: CASSPSGNYEQYF. The full variable domain, rest sourced from reference TRBV7-9 and TRBJ2-7, is DTGVSQNPRHKITKRGQNVTFRCDPISEHNRLYWYRQTLGQGPEFLTYFQNEAQLEKSRLLSDRFSAERPKGSFSTLEIQRTEQGDSAMYLCASSPSGNYEQYFGPGTRLTVT.

The chain carries TRBV11-2 and TRBJ1-5, with D hard to call. This CDR3 has 15 residues. Trimming took off 1 base at V and 7 bases at J, with 14 bases between the two ends. Germline CDR1 is SGHAT and CDR2 is FQNNGV. The CDR3 DNA sequence: TGTGCCAGCAGCTTAGGTGGGAGGGTCGACCAGCCCCAGCATTTT. Its translation: CASSLGGRVDQPQHF.

CDR3 region: CASRVAGLTDTQYF. The DNA for the CDR3 is TGTGCCAGCAGGGTAGCGGGATTGACAGATACGCAGTATTTT. The chain couples TRBV7-2 to TRBJ2-3, with TRBD2 matching over 8 bases. This CDR3 is built from 14 residues. Germline V gene data show CDR1 as SGHTA and CDR2 as FQGNSA. V was pared by 6 bases and J by 3 bases, with 5 bases of the junction left unmatched.

The chain combines TRBV10-1 with TRBJ1-4, with a tentative D call TRBD1 (5 bases). The germline CDR1 and CDR2 sequences are WNHNN and SYGVQD (reference sequence). The CDR3 is 15 amino acids. The V end lost 3 bases, the J end lost 6 bases, and 14 bases lay between the germline ends. Here the CDR3 DNA reads TGCGCCAGCAGTGATCCCGGGACGGGGGATGAAAAACTGTTTTTT. It translates to CASSDPGTGDEKLFF.

In its sample, this clone was seen a few times. The chain has TRBV5-1 and TRBJ2-7; D perhaps matches TRBD2 (6 bases). The CDR3 has 14 residues. The V gene lost 7 bases and the J gene lost 2 bases, with 16 bases spanning the gap. Germline CDR1 SGHRS, CDR2 YFSETQ. The CDR3 is CASGDGGPTYEQYF. The DNA for the CDR3 is TGCGCCAGCGGAGACGGGGGACCTACCTACGAGCAGTACTTC.

The chain carries TRBV6-5 and TRBJ1-6, with D maybe TRBD1 (5 bases). Germline values: CDR1 MNHEY, CDR2 SVGAGI. The CDR3 consists of 13 residues. V was pared by 8 bases and J by 7 bases, with 12 bases between. The CDR3 DNA reads as TGTGCCAGCCGAGACAGCCAAAATTCACCCCTCCACTTT. Its translation: CASRDSQNSPLHF.

V and J are TRBV7-8 and TRBJ1-2, with TRBD1 matching 8 bases. V shed 3 bases, J shed 4 bases, and the junction held 4 bases outside the gene matches. Germline assignment: CDR1 SGHVS and CDR2 FQNEAQ. This CDR3 is 14 amino acids long. CDR3 loop: CASSLTGDSYGYTF. The CDR3 DNA reads TGTGCCAGCAGCTTGACAGGGGACAGCTATGGCTACACCTTC.

The V gene is TRBV10-3, the J gene TRBJ2-7; D is unresolved. The CDR3 contains 14 residues. V was cut by 3 bases and J by 6 bases, with 15 bases left in between. The germline V gene has CDR1 ENHRY and CDR2 SYGVKD. The CDR3 bases are TGTGCCATCAGTGAACTAACATATGAGAGCGAGCAGTACTTC. Protein sequence: CAISELTYESEQYF.

The chain couples TRBV11-2 to TRBJ2-2; 7 positions agree with TRBD1. Germline V gives CDR1 SGHAT, CDR2 FQNNGV. V dropped 5 bases and J dropped 2; count of bases not matched to a gene: 8. This CDR3 is 16 amino acids long. CDR3: CASSIQGQKNTGELFF. For the CDR3, the DNA is TGTGCCAGCAGCATCCAGGGACAGAAAAACACCGGGGAGCTGTTTTTT.

The V and J genes are TRBV9 and TRBJ2-3, with TRBD2 matching 12 bases. With 3 bases clipped from V and 5 bases from J, the junction kept 7 bases outside the gene matches. The germline V gene encodes CDR1 SGDLS and CDR2 YYNGEE. The CDR3 is 16 residues long. CDR3 nucleotides: TGTGCCAGCAGCGGTCGACTAGCGGGAGATGTAGATACGCAGTATTTT. Residues: CASSGRLAGDVDTQYF.